One sample yielded the 30 T cell receptor beta chains listed below, sequenced in a study of shared clonotypes between healthy human individuals. Produced via immunoSEQ multiplex PCR; TCRdb's table is partial and in-frame only. The sample lists approximately 980,000 clones, around 80% occurring once. Sequenced: memory CD4+ T cells sorted from blood. Documented subset: CD45RA-negative fraction. These receptors were taken from a man between 18 and 29 years old in good health.

This clone has only one observation. CDR3 sequence: CASSQTPGQGDTEAFF. For the CDR3, the DNA is TGTGCCAGCTCACAAACCCCGGGACAGGGTGACACTGAAGCTTTCTTT. This chain links TRBV18 with TRBJ1-1; 9 positions match TRBD1. This CDR3 spans 16 amino acids. Per germline, CDR1 KGHSH and CDR2 LQKENI. V shed 4 bases and J 3 bases; nucleotides not matched to a gene: 9.

V gene TRBV30 combines with J gene TRBJ1-6; D is undetermined. This CDR3 is 13 amino acids long. V shed 4 bases and J shed 5 bases, with 9 bases lying between them. The germline CDR1 and CDR2 sequences are GTSNPN and SVGIG (reference sequence). This CDR3 reads CAWTYGDNSPLHF. CDR3 bases: TGTGCCTGGACGTACGGGGATAATTCACCCCTCCACTTT.

The chain couples TRBV5-1 to TRBJ2-1; tentatively, D is TRBD2 (5 bases). V was shortened by 4 bases and J by 5 bases, with 19 bases between the two germline ends. The CDR3 sequence is 16 residues long. In germline, CDR1 is SGHRS, CDR2 YFSETQ. The CDR3 loop reads CASSDPGLTINNEQFF. CDR3 in DNA: TGCGCCAGCAGCGACCCCGGACTCACCATAAACAATGAGCAGTTCTTC.

The chain combines TRBV11-2 with TRBJ1-2, with D tentatively TRBD1 (6 bases). The CDR3 covers 15 residues. V lost 5 bases, J lost 7 bases, and 20 bases lay in between. Per the germline V gene, CDR1 is SGHAT and CDR2 is FQNNGV. CDR3 sequence: CASSGGGKRVAGYTF. The CDR3 DNA reads TGTGCCAGCAGCGGAGGGGGAAAAAGGGTGGCTGGCTACACCTTC. Filled out from reference TRBV11-2 and TRBJ1-2, the complete variable domain reads EAGVAQSPRYKIIEKRQSVAFWCNPISGHATLYWYQQILGQGPKLLIQFQNNGVVDDSQLPKDRFSAERLKGVDSTLKIQPAKLEDSAVYLCASSGGGKRVAGYTFGSGTRLTVV.

The gene calls are TRBV5-6 and TRBJ2-4; weak D call: TRBD1 (5 bases). V was cut by 5 bases and J by 2 bases, with 17 bases left in between. The CDR3 has 16 residues. Germline V gene data show CDR1 as SGHDT and CDR2 as YYEEEE. The CDR3 DNA reads as TGTGCCAGCAGTGCCGGAACAGGTGATACCAAAAACATTCAGTACTTC. Translating gives CASSAGTGDTKNIQYF.

V and J are TRBV5-1 and TRBJ2-1; 10 nucleotides match TRBD1. V shed 4 bases, J shed 8 bases, and the junction held 12 bases outside the gene matches. The CDR3 spans 16 residues. The germline V gene has CDR1 SGHRS and CDR2 YFSETQ. Here the CDR3 reads CASSTFDRGRGDEQFF. CDR3 sequence (DNA): TGCGCCAGCAGCACTTTCGACAGGGGGCGAGGGGATGAGCAGTTCTTC.

This sequence joins TRBV5-1 and TRBJ2-7; 8 nucleotides align to TRBD1. After removal of 0 bases from V and 3 bases from J, the junction contained 5 bases not matched to a gene. Germline-derived CDR1 and CDR2 are SGHRS and YFSETQ. The CDR3 is 15 amino acids. CDR3 in amino acids: CASSLAGQGGYEQYF. The CDR3 DNA sequence: TGCGCCAGCAGCTTGGCCGGACAGGGAGGCTACGAGCAGTACTTC.

Remarks on this clone: The sample carries other DNA sequences with the same CDR3. The chain uses TRBV18 and TRBJ2-7; perhaps TRBD2 as D (5 bases). This CDR3 has 14 amino acids. Germline V lookup: CDR1 KGHSH, CDR2 LQKENI. The V gene lost 3 bases and the J gene lost 7 bases, with 16 bases spanning the gap. CDR3 sequence reads: CASSPSTGRGEQYF. CDR3 in DNA: TGTGCCAGCTCACCCTCCACGGGAAGAGGTGAGCAGTACTTC.

This clone has only a few counts. The CDR3: CASSTFSGRPYEQYF. CDR3 nucleotide sequence: TGTGCCAGTAGTACCTTTAGCGGGAGGCCCTACGAGCAGTACTTC. The chain combines TRBV19 with TRBJ2-7, with 10 bases aligning to TRBD2. Per germline, CDR1 LNHDA and CDR2 SQIVND (reference sequence). The CDR3 has 15 residues. The V gene end was trimmed by 4 bases and the J gene end by 2 bases; junction bases not matched to a gene: 5.

The chain links TRBV19 to TRBJ1-1; D gene ambiguous. This CDR3 spans 14 amino acids. The germline V gene has CDR1 LNHDA and CDR2 SQIVND (reference sequence). Between the trimmed V and J ends, which lost 7 bases and 1 base, there was a span of 13 bases. DNA for the CDR3: TGTGCCAGTAAATTTGTAAGTCAGAACACTGAAGCTTTCTTT. It codes for CASKFVSQNTEAFF. The variable domain in full, with the rest retrieved from reference TRBV19 and TRBJ1-1, is DGGITQSPKYLFRKEGQNVTLSCEQNLNHDAMYWYRQDPGQGLRLIYYSQIVNDFQKGDIAEGYSVSREKKESFPLTVTSAQKNPTAFYLCASKFVSQNTEAFFGQGTRLTVV.

The chain recombines TRBV27 with TRBJ2-1; 8 bases are shared with TRBD2. This CDR3 comprises 15 residues. The germline V gene encodes CDR1 MNHEY and CDR2 SMNVEV (reference sequence). Losses at the gene ends were 2 bases for V and 5 bases for J; bases not matched to a gene: 5. The CDR3 nucleotides read TGTGCCAGCAGTTTAGAGCGCGGGAGGAACAATGAGCAGTTCTTC. Translating gives CASSLERGRNNEQFF.

The gene calls are TRBV30 and TRBJ1-6; a possible D gene is TRBD1 (5 bases). Trimming removed 7 bases from V and 9 bases from J, with 16 bases in between. From germline, CDR1 is GTSNPN and CDR2 SVGIG (reference sequence). CDR3 length: 13 residues. CDR3 protein: CASKGEPFSPLHF. CDR3 sequence (DNA): TGTGCCTCTAAAGGGGAGCCTTTTTCACCCCTCCACTTT.

The chain recombines TRBV19 with TRBJ1-5, with D possibly matching TRBD1 (6 bases). This CDR3 has 15 residues. V was clipped by 1 base and J by 7 bases, with 14 bases between them. CDR1 and CDR2 (germline): LNHDA, SQIVND (reference sequence). The DNA for the CDR3 is TGTGCCAGTAGTATAGTGGTGGGGGGCGGACAGCCCCAGCATTTT. Protein: CASSIVVGGGQPQHF.

The chain employs TRBV6-4 and TRBJ1-6; no clear D. Trimming removed 4 bases from V and 3 bases from J, with 7 bases in between. This CDR3 spans 14 amino acids. Germline CDR1 and CDR2: MRHNA and SNTAGT. The CDR3 spells CASSAGNYNSPLHF. The CDR3 coding sequence is TGTGCCAGCAGTGCTGGAAACTATAATTCACCCCTCCACTTT.

The chain carries TRBV9 and TRBJ2-1, with 10 bases identical to TRBD2. Germline CDR1 reads SGDLS; CDR2 reads YYNGEE. With 1 base clipped from V and 2 bases from J, the junction kept 0 bases outside the gene matches. The CDR3 contains 15 residues. The CDR3 nucleotides read TGTGCCAGCAGCGTACTAGCGGGAGCCTACAATGAGCAGTTCTTC. Its translation: CASSVLAGAYNEQFF.

V gene TRBV7-9 combines with J gene TRBJ1-4, with 11 bases that match TRBD1. V lost 5 bases, J lost 4 bases, and 6 bases stayed unmatched. This CDR3 contains 16 residues. Germline V gives CDR1 SEHNR, CDR2 FQNEAQ (reference sequence). CDR3 region: CASSLGQGADNEKLFF. Written as DNA, the CDR3 is TGTGCCAGCAGCCTCGGACAGGGGGCTGATAATGAAAAACTGTTTTTT.

In this sample, this clone turned up a few times. This rearrangement joins TRBV25-1 to TRBJ1-2; D ambiguous. Trimming left V 2 bases short and J 4 bases short, with 11 bases between. The CDR3 spans 14 residues. CDR1 and CDR2 from the germline V gene are MGHDK and SYGVNS. In DNA form, the CDR3 reads TGTGCCAGCAGTGAAGTAGGGAGCTTCTATGGCTACACCTTC. It codes for CASSEVGSFYGYTF.

The chain has TRBV6-1 and TRBJ1-4; the D is unclear. CDR1 and CDR2 from the germline V gene are MNHNS and SASEGT. V lost 0 bases to trimming and J lost 0 bases, with 11 bases between them. The CDR3 is 17 residues long. The CDR3 protein is CASSEAALVATNEKLFF. In DNA, the CDR3 is TGTGCCAGCAGTGAAGCTGCCCTGGTTGCAACTAATGAAAAACTGTTTTTT.

The gene calls are TRBV7-2 and TRBJ2-5; 15 bases are a match to TRBD2. CDR1 is SGHTA, CDR2 FQGNSA, per germline. The CDR3 loop spans 17 amino acids. V shed 1 base and J 3 bases; nucleotides not matched to a gene: 3. CDR3 amino acids: CASSLGTSGGGKETQYF. The CDR3 region has the DNA TGTGCCAGCAGCTTAGGGACTAGCGGGGGGGGCAAAGAGACCCAGTACTTC.

This chain joins TRBV10-1 and TRBJ1-1; 7 bases align to TRBD1. The CDR3 length is 15 residues. Germline lookup yields CDR1 WNHNN and CDR2 SYGVQD (reference sequence). The trim removed 0 bases at V and 5 bases at J, leaving 6 bases unmatched. CDR3 DNA sequence: TGCGCCAGCAGTGAGTCGAAAACAGGGGCAACTGAAGCTTTCTTT. Amino acid sequence: CASSESKTGATEAFF.

The V call is TRBV5-1, the J call TRBJ2-7; D uncertain. Trimming shortened V by 5 bases and J by 4 bases, and 13 bases separated the two germline ends. Germline V gives CDR1 SGHRS, CDR2 YFSETQ. The CDR3 has 13 amino acids. The chain's CDR3 is CASSIVPEYEQYF. The DNA of the CDR3 is TGCGCCAGCAGTATAGTCCCGGAGTACGAGCAGTACTTC.

This clone occurred a few times. This chain joins TRBV11-2 and TRBJ1-3; possibly TRBD1 for D (6 bases). Trimming removed 6 bases from V and 1 base from J, with 10 bases in between. The CDR3 contains 14 residues. Germline V gene lookup returns CDR1 SGHAT and CDR2 FQNNGV. The CDR3 here is CASRSTGSGNTIYF. In nucleotides, the CDR3 is TGTGCCAGCAGATCAACAGGGTCTGGAAACACCATATATTTT.

V and J are TRBV5-1 and TRBJ2-7; D is unclear. The V end lost 4 bases, the J end lost 0 bases, and 8 bases lay between the germline ends. The CDR3 is 13 amino acids. CDR1 and CDR2 (germline): SGHRS, YFSETQ. The chain's CDR3 is CASSPYSSYEQYF. The CDR3 DNA is TGCGCCAGCAGCCCCTATAGCTCCTACGAGCAGTACTTC.

The chain carries TRBV19 and TRBJ2-1; 10 bases are shared with TRBD2. J was trimmed by 6 bases and V by 6 bases; bases with no gene match: 2. The CDR3 consists of 13 residues. The V gene's germline CDR1 is LNHDA and CDR2 SQIVND (reference sequence). The CDR3 bases are TGTGCCAGTAGACGGACTAGCGGCAATGAGCAGTTCTTC. Translation: CASRRTSGNEQFF.

This clone was counted at least ten times. This chain joins TRBV28 and TRBJ2-1, with no clear D. V shed 3 bases and J shed 2 bases, with 17 bases lying between them. The CDR3 consists of 17 residues. Per the germline V gene, CDR1 is MDHEN and CDR2 is SYDVKM. DNA of the CDR3: TGTGCCAGCAGTTTTCAGCCTTGGGTCGGCGCCTACAATGAGCAGTTCTTC. Translation: CASSFQPWVGAYNEQFF.

The genes are TRBV6-1 and TRBJ2-1; D possibly corresponds to TRBD1 (5 bases). From germline, CDR1 is MNHNS and CDR2 SASEGT. This CDR3 has 14 amino acids. Trimming stripped 5 bases from V and 5 bases from J, with 13 bases between. CDR3 DNA: TGTGCCAGCAGTAAAGGGGTATGGGACAATGAGCAGTTCTTC. Translation: CASSKGVWDNEQFF.

This clone was seen only a few times. This rearrangement joins TRBV6-6 to TRBJ1-6; the D gene is possibly TRBD1 (6 bases). The CDR3 totals 15 residues. CDR1 and CDR2 (germline): MNHNY, SVGAGI (reference sequence). Trimming took off 7 bases at V and 9 bases at J, with 19 bases between the two ends. CDR3 in amino acids: CASKSTGSETSPLHF. The CDR3, as DNA: TGTGCCAGCAAAAGCACAGGGTCCGAAACTTCACCCCTCCACTTT.

The chain links TRBV11-2 to TRBJ1-3; D not resolved. The CDR3 spans 13 residues. Trimming left V 6 bases short and J 5 bases short, with 11 bases between. CDR1 and CDR2 (germline): SGHAT, FQNNGV. This CDR3 reads CASSLALRNTIYF. CDR3 in DNA: TGTGCCAGCAGTCTAGCCCTACGAAACACCATATATTTT.

J is TRBJ2-2 and V is TRBV30; TRBD2 might be the D (6 bases). The CDR3 contains 13 residues. Germline CDR1 GTSNPN, CDR2 SVGIG (reference sequence). V was pared by 3 bases and J by 7 bases, with 12 bases between. In nucleotides, the CDR3 is TGTGCCTGGAGGGGACTGTCGAACGGGGAGCTGTTTTTT. Its translation is CAWRGLSNGELFF. The full variable domain, its missing parts supplied by reference TRBV30 and TRBJ2-2, is SQTIHQWPATLVQPVGSPLSLECTVEGTSNPNLYWYRQAAGRGLQLLFYSVGIGQISSEVPQNLSASRPQDRQFILSSKKLLLSDSGFYLCAWRGLSNGELFFGEGSRLTVL.

The rearrangement joins TRBV5-1 to TRBJ2-5, with no clear D. CDR3 length equals 16 residues. Germline loops: CDR1 SGHRS, CDR2 YFSETQ. The V gene lost 0 bases and the J gene lost 2 bases, with 14 bases spanning the gap. CDR3 amino acids: CASSLAPAVIQETQYF. The CDR3 coding sequence is TGCGCCAGCAGCTTGGCCCCGGCGGTGATACAAGAGACCCAGTACTTC.